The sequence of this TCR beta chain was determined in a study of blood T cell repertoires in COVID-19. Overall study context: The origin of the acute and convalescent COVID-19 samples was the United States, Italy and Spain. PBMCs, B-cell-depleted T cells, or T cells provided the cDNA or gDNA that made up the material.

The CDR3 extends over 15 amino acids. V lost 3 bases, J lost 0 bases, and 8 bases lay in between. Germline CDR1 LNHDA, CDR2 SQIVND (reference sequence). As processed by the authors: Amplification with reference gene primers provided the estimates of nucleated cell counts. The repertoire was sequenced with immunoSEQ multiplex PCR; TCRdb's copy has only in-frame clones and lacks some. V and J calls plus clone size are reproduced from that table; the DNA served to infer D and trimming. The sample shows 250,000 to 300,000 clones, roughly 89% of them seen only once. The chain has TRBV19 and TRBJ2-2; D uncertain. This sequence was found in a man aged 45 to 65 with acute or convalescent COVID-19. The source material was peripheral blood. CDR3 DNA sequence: TGTGCCAGTAGTATCGACACCGCGAACACCGGGGAGCTGTTTTTT. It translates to CASSIDTANTGELFF. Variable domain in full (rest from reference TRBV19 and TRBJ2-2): DGGITQSPKYLFRKEGQNVTLSCEQNLNHDAMYWYRQDPGQGLRLIYYSQIVNDFQKGDIAEGYSVSREKKESFPLTVTSAQKNPTAFYLCASSIDTANTGELFFGEGSRLTVL.